Listed here are 8 T cell receptor beta chains from one sample, sequenced in a study of T-cell memory formation after mild COVID-19. Each CDR3 protein gets one entry after TCRdb re-called the 5' RACE reads with MiXCR. The data contain under 300,000 distinct CDR3 sequences, around 15% of them singletons. Material for sequencing was PBMCs or a T cell subset sorted from them (not recorded which). Source of these receptors: a man younger than 30 who had mild COVID-19 (a few samples of this study predate the infection). Cell type and time point are not known.

Ten or more counts support this clonotype. The chain has TRBV20-1 and TRBJ1-1; 7 nucleotides match TRBD1. From germline, CDR1 is DFQATT and CDR2 SNEGSKA (reference sequence). With 6 bases clipped from V and 0 bases from J, the junction kept 10 bases outside the gene matches. The CDR3 totals 15 residues. The CDR3 sequence: CSARGGGLVNTEAFF. In DNA, the CDR3 is TGCAGTGCCCGGGGAGGGGGCTTGGTGAACACTGAAGCTTTCTTT.

This clonotype turned up a few times. The CDR3 here is CASSIPPSNTEAFF. The CDR3 DNA follows: TGTGCCAGCAGTATCCCCCCGTCGAACACTGAAGCTTTCTTT. The chain has TRBV28 and TRBJ1-1; D remains ambiguous. CDR1 MDHEN and CDR2 SYDVKM come from the germline V gene. This CDR3 contains 14 residues. V was clipped by 5 bases and J by 1 base, with 11 bases between them.

This clonotype occurred a few times. V and J are TRBV29-1 and TRBJ2-1; 10 bases map to TRBD2. Germline V gene data show CDR1 as SQVTM and CDR2 as ANQGSEA. The CDR3 runs to 14 residues. Losses at the gene ends were 4 bases for V and 10 bases for J; bases not matched to a gene: 10. The chain's CDR3 is CSVVGLAGDVEQFF. Here the CDR3 DNA reads TGCAGCGTTGTGGGGCTAGCGGGGGACGTAGAGCAGTTCTTC.

J is TRBJ2-2 and V is TRBV3-1, with 10 bases identical to TRBD2. The CDR3 runs to 15 residues. Germline-derived CDR1 and CDR2 are LGHDT and YNNKEL (reference sequence). Unmatched junction bases numbered 11, after V lost 9 bases and J lost 7 bases. The CDR3 spells CARGLASPEGGELFF. In DNA, the CDR3 is TGTGCCAGGGGACTAGCGTCTCCCGAGGGCGGGGAGCTGTTTTTT.

This clonotype has a handful of counts. The chain carries TRBV5-1 and TRBJ2-5; D is ambiguous. Trimming cost V 1 base and J 5 bases, with 12 bases left between them. This CDR3 comprises 14 residues. Germline assignment: CDR1 SGHRS and CDR2 YFSETQ. CDR3 nucleotides: TGCGCCAGCAGCTTGTTGTCTCTGGGGGAGACCCAGTACTTC. Protein sequence: CASSLLSLGETQYF.

With respect to this clonotype: At one boundary the junction diverges from the germline segment, which might be a read error. V usage is TRBV12-3 or TRBV12-4 and J usage is TRBJ2-3; 8 nucleotides line up with TRBD2. The CDR3 consists of 13 residues. The CDR3: CATRWTSTDMQYF. The CDR3 DNA sequence: TGTGCCACCAGGTGGACTAGCACAGATATGCAGTATTTT.

The V gene is TRBV24-1, the J gene TRBJ2-3; no firm D call. This CDR3 comprises 13 residues. Germline V gene data show CDR1 as KGHDR and CDR2 as SFDVKD. The ends were cut back, 4 bases at V and 5 bases at J, with 9 bases in the middle. The CDR3 region is CATSEEAKDTQYF. CDR3 nucleotides: TGTGCCACCAGTGAGGAAGCTAAAGATACGCAGTATTTT.

This clonotype was seen a handful of times. The chain is built from TRBV4-3 and TRBJ2-3; D is possibly TRBD2 (5 bases). This CDR3 is 16 amino acids long. Germline CDR1 is LGHNA and CDR2 is YSLEER. Trimming removed 1 base from V and 3 bases from J, with 14 bases in between. CDR3 in DNA: TGCGCCAGCAGCCAAGGGGCGTGGGAGCAAACAGATACGCAGTATTTT. Its protein product is CASSQGAWEQTDTQYF.